Below are 17 T cell receptor beta chains sequenced from a single sample in a study of blood T cell repertoires in COVID-19 (dated by TCRdb to about 2020). To prepare the library, the immunoSEQ multiplex PCR assay was applied. The immuneACCESS repertoire file appears here via TCRdb, limited to in-frame rearrangements. These files lack a portion of the clones; in checked studies, under half of the deficit traces to unresolved V genes, and the cause of the others is not known. Present in this sample are about 270,000 clones, approximately 84% of which were seen just once. Roughly 1.5% of the sample comes from the top ten. The sequenced sample was peripheral blood. All receptors come from a human donor with COVID-19, enrolled during active disease. The donor label of this sample is uncertain.

Written as DNA, the CDR3 is TGTGCCAGCAGCTTGTCTTTAGCGGGCTACAATGAGCAGTTCTTC. Translated, it gives CASSLSLAGYNEQFF. The chain joins TRBV7-3 to TRBJ2-1, with 7 bases fitting TRBD2. Germline V gene lookup returns CDR1 SGHTA and CDR2 FQGTGA. V lost 3 bases, J lost 3 bases, and 5 bases stayed unmatched. The CDR3 spans 15 residues.

This clone is a singleton in its sample. The chain recombines TRBV6-6 with TRBJ2-1; TRBD2 matches 7 bases. The CDR3 covers 16 residues. Trimming took 6 bases from V and 5 from J; bases not matched to a gene: 13. The germline V gene encodes CDR1 MNHNY and CDR2 SVGAGI (reference sequence). The CDR3 DNA reads as TGTGCCAGCAGCCTAAATAGCGGGCCTCCTAACAATGAGCAGTTCTTC. This sequence encodes CASSLNSGPPNNEQFF.

The rearrangement joins TRBV6-5 to TRBJ1-5, with D unclear. CDR1 is MNHEY, CDR2 SVGAGI, per germline. V dropped 8 bases and J dropped 4 bases, with 9 bases sitting between them. This CDR3 has 12 residues. This CDR3 reads CASEVWNQPQHF. In DNA, the CDR3 is TGTGCCAGCGAGGTGTGGAATCAGCCCCAGCATTTT.

This chain joins TRBV5-4 and TRBJ1-4, with TRBD1 matching over 11 bases. The CDR3 extends over 17 amino acids. The V segment lost 1 base and the J segment 4 bases; nucleotides outside the gene matches: 6. CDR1 is SGHNT, CDR2 YYREEE, per germline (reference sequence). This chain's CDR3 is CASSLSDRGRVNEKLFF. The CDR3 nucleotides are TGTGCCAGCAGCTTGTCGGACAGGGGGCGAGTTAATGAAAAACTGTTTTTT.

The chain has TRBV7-2 and TRBJ2-5, with 9 bases matching TRBD2. J gave up 5 bases and V 2 bases, and 6 bases lay outside the gene matches. Germline CDR1 reads SGHTA; CDR2 reads FQGNSA. The CDR3 is 15 residues long. CDR3 loop: CASSLIAGVTETQYF. DNA of the CDR3: TGTGCCAGCAGCTTAATAGCGGGAGTGACGGAGACCCAGTACTTC.

This rearrangement joins TRBV3-1 (or the pseudogene TRBV3-2) to TRBJ2-5; 7 bases line up with TRBD2. CDR1 is LGHDT and CDR2 is YNNKEL in the germline V gene (reference sequence). The CDR3 totals 16 residues. J was trimmed by 1 base and V by 2 bases; bases with no gene match: 7. The DNA for the CDR3 is TGTGCCAGCAGCCAACGGCTAGCGGAAGGCCAAGAGACCCAGTACTTC. It encodes CASSQRLAEGQETQYF.

The CDR3 coding sequence is TGTGCCAGCACACCCACGGGATCCGGGGCCTACGAGCAGTACTTC. It translates to CASTPTGSGAYEQYF. The rearrangement links TRBV28 to TRBJ2-7, with D possibly TRBD2 on 5 matching bases. The CDR3 spans 15 residues. V dropped 7 bases and J dropped 2 bases, with 18 bases sitting between them. Germline loops: CDR1 MDHEN, CDR2 SYDVKM.

V and J are TRBV6-5 and TRBJ1-2, with 8 bases lining up with TRBD1. Germline lookup yields CDR1 MNHEY and CDR2 SVGAGI. The V and J ends lost 6 bases and 3 bases, in that order; junction bases with no gene match: 9. The CDR3 is 15 residues long. CDR3 bases: TGTGCCAGCAGGGCCTCAGGGGGCGCCCACTATGGCTACACCTTC. Protein: CASRASGGAHYGYTF.

The genes are TRBV11-2 and TRBJ2-2; D is unresolved. V was cut by 1 base and J by 6 bases, with 3 bases left in between. Germline-derived CDR1 and CDR2 are SGHAT and FQNNGV. CDR3 length equals 12 residues. CDR3 nucleotides: TGTGCCAGCAGCTTAGTCGCCGGGGAGCTGTTTTTT. This encodes CASSLVAGELFF. The full variable domain, its missing parts supplied by reference TRBV11-2 and TRBJ2-2, is EAGVAQSPRYKIIEKRQSVAFWCNPISGHATLYWYQQILGQGPKLLIQFQNNGVVDDSQLPKDRFSAERLKGVDSTLKIQPAKLEDSAVYLCASSLVAGELFFGEGSRLTVL.

In its sample, this clone was seen once. The chain uses TRBV2 and TRBJ1-5; a possible D gene is TRBD1 (6 bases). From germline, CDR1 is SNHLY and CDR2 FYNNEI. The CDR3 consists of 15 residues. V was clipped by 3 bases and J by 2 bases, with 11 bases between them. In nucleotides, the CDR3 is TGTGCCAGCAGTGAGGGGGCGCGGGGCAATCAGCCCCAGCATTTT. This codes for CASSEGARGNQPQHF.

Worth noting for this clone: This sample also contains other DNA sequences that code for the same CDR3. The chain joins TRBV5-1 to TRBJ2-1; the match to TRBD2 covers 11 bases. Germline V gene lookup returns CDR1 SGHRS and CDR2 YFSETQ. The CDR3 is 15 residues long. The J segment lost 6 bases and the V segment lost 4 bases, leaving 6 bases of the junction unmatched. This CDR3 reads CASSLTSGSFNEQFF. Here the CDR3 DNA reads TGCGCCAGCAGCCTAACTAGCGGGAGTTTCAATGAGCAGTTCTTC. Full variable domain (missing parts from reference TRBV5-1 and TRBJ2-1): KAGVTQTPRYLIKTRGQQVTLSCSPISGHRSVSWYQQTPGQGLQFLFEYFSETQRNKGNFPGRFSGRQFSNSRSEMNVSTLELGDSALYLCASSLTSGSFNEQFFGPGTRLTVL.

This rearrangement joins TRBV28 to TRBJ2-5; 8 bases match TRBD1. CDR3 length equals 14 residues. Germline loops: CDR1 MDHEN, CDR2 SYDVKM. Trimming took 6 bases from V and 2 from J; bases not matched to a gene: 5. The CDR3: CASRLQGAQETQYF. The CDR3 nucleotides read TGTGCCAGCAGGCTGCAGGGGGCTCAAGAGACCCAGTACTTC.

The chain couples TRBV20-1 to TRBJ2-2, with D maybe TRBD2 (6 bases). The CDR3 runs to 13 residues. Trimming left V 3 bases short and J 5 bases short, with 10 bases between. CDR1 is DFQATT, CDR2 SNEGSKA, per germline (reference sequence). Here the CDR3 reads CSASSSATGELFF. In nucleotides, the CDR3 is TGCAGTGCTAGTTCTAGCGCTACCGGGGAGCTGTTTTTT.

The CDR3 spells CASTGTHPSYEQYF. DNA of the CDR3: TGTGCCTCCACGGGGACTCACCCTTCCTACGAGCAGTACTTC. The chain joins TRBV30 to TRBJ2-7, with D possibly being TRBD2 (6 bases). This CDR3 spans 14 amino acids. V was cut by 7 bases and J by 1 base, with 17 bases left in between. CDR1 is GTSNPN, CDR2 SVGIG, per germline (reference sequence).

J is TRBJ2-1 and V is TRBV27; 13 bases line up with TRBD2. V shed 2 bases, J shed 0 bases, and the junction held 13 bases outside the gene matches. In germline, CDR1 is MNHEY, CDR2 SMNVEV (reference sequence). This CDR3 region has 21 residues. The CDR3 DNA sequence: TGTGCCAGCAGTTTACACACCGGACTAGCGGGAGCTCCCTCCTCCTACAATGAGCAGTTCTTC. As protein: CASSLHTGLAGAPSSYNEQFF.

The rearrangement joins TRBV7-2 to TRBJ2-6; D is unresolved. With 6 bases removed from V and 0 bases from J, the gap between germline ends came to 6 bases. Looked up from germline, CDR1 is SGHTA and CDR2 is FQGNSA. This CDR3 is built from 14 residues. The CDR3 DNA follows: TGTGCCAGCAGTCTAAGCTCTGGGGCCAACGTCCTGACTTTC. The encoded protein is CASSLSSGANVLTF.

The rearrangement links TRBV4-1 to TRBJ1-1, with 7 bases lining up with TRBD1. Trimming took 6 bases from V and 3 from J; bases not matched to a gene: 16. The CDR3 contains 17 residues. Germline values: CDR1 MGHRA, CDR2 YSYEKL. For the CDR3, the DNA is TGCGCCAGCAGACGGACGACAGGGAGTAATCTGGACACTGAAGCTTTCTTT. Translating it yields CASRRTTGSNLDTEAFF.